The sample holds a few counts of the clone carrying this T cell receptor (beta chain). What it binds is not known. Produced via immunoSEQ multiplex PCR; TCRdb's table is partial and in-frame only. Of around 29,000 clones in the sample, roughly 70% were seen once. Peptide-pool stimulation followed by sequencing identified expanded antigen-specific CD4+ clonotypes in the ViraFEST assay. With more than 9 days of culture completed, CD4+ T cells were isolated. Participants were vaccinated with two doses of either the BNT162b2 or mRNA-1273 vaccine. IL-2 medium supplanted half the medium on days 3 and 7. The CDR3 spans 14 residues. The V gene's germline CDR1 is ENHRY and CDR2 SYGVKD. Trimming cost V 6 bases and J 0 bases, with 9 bases left between them. These data are taken from a study of vaccination effects on CD4 cells after COVID-19. Findings and caveats of the study: Cross-reactivity with common cold coronaviruses was shown by only 1 of 255 vaccine-induced clones in healthy vaccinees.

The sample here was CD4+ T cells from PBMCs cultured with HCoV-NL63 spike peptides, taken after COVID-19 vaccination. This chain uses TRBV10-3 with TRBJ1-3; tentatively, D is TRBD1 (6 bases). The receptor comes from a human donor who received a COVID-19 vaccine. The CDR3 DNA reads TGTGCCATCAGGGGACAAACCTCTGGAAACACCATATATTTT. Translating it yields CAIRGQTSGNTIYF.